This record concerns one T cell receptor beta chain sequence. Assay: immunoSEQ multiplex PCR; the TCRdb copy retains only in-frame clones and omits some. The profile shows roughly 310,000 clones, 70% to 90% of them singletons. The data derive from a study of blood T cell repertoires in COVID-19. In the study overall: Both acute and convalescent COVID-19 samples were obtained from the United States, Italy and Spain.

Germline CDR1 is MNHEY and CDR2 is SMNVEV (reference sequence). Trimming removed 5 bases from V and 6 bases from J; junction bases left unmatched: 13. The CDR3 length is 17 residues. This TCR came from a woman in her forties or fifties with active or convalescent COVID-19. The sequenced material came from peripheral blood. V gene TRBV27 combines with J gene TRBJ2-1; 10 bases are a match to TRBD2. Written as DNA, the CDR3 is TGTGCCAGCAGTCCTTCTAAGAGACTAGCGGGTTCCAATGAGCAGTTCTTC. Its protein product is CASSPSKRLAGSNEQFF.